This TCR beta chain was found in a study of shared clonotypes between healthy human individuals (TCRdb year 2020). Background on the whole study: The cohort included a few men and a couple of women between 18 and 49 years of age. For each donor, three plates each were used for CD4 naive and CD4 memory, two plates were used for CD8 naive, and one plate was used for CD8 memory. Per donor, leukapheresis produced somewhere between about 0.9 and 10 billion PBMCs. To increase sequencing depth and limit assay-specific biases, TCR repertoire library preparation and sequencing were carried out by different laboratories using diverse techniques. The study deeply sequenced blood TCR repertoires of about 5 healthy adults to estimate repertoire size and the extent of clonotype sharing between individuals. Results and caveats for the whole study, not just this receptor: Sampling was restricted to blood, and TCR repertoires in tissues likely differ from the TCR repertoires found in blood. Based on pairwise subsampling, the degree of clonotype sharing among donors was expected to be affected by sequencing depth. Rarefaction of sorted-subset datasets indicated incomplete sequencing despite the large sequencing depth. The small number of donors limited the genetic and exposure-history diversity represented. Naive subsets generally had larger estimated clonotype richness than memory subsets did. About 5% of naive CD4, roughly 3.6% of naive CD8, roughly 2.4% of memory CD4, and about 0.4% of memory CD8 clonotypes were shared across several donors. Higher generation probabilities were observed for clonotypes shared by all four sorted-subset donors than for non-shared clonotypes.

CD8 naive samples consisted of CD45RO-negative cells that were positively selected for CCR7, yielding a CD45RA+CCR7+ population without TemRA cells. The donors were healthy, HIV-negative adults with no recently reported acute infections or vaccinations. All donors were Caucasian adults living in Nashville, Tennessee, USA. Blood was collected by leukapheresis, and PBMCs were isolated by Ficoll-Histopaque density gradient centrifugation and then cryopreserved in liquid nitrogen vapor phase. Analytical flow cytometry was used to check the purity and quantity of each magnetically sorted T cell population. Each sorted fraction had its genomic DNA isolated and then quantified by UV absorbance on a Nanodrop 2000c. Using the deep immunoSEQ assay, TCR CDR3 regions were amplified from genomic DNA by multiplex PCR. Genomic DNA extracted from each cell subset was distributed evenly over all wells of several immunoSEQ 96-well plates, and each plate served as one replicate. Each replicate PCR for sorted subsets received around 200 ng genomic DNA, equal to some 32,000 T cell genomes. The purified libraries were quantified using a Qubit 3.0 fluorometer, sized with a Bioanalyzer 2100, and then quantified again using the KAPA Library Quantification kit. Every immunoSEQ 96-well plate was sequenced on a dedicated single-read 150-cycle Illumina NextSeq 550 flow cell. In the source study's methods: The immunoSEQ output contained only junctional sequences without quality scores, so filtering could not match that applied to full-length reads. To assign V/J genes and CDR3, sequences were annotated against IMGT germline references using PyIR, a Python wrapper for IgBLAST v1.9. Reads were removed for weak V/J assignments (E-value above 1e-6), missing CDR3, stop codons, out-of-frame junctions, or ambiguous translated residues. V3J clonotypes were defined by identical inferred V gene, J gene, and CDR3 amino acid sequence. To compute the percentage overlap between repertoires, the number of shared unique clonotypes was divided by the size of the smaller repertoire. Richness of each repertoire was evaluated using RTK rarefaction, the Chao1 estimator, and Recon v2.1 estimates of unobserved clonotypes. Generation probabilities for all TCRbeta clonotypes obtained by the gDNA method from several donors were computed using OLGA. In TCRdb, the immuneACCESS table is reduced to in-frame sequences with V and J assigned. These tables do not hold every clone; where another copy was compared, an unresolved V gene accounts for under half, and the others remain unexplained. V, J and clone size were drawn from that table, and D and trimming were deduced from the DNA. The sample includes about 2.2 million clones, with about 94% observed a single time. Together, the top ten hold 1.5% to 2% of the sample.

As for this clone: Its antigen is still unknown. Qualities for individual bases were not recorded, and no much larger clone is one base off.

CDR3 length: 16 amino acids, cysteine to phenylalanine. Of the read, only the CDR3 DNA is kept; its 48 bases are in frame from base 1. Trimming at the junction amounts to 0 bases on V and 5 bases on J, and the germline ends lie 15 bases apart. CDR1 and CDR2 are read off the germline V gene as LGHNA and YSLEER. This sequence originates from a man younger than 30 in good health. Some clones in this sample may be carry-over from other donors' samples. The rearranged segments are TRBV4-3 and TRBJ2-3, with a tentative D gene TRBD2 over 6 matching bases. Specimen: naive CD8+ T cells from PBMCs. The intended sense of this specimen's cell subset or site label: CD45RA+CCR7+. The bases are TGCGCCAGCAGCCAAGATTTTCCGCGGGAAGGAGATACGCAGTATTTT. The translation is CASSQDFPREGDTQYF.